This T cell receptor (beta chain) was recorded in a study of Graves' ophthalmopathy and Graves' hyperthyroidism. At least ten counts were recorded for this clonotype. Its antigen is unidentified. Exclusion applied to patients with other autoimmune diseases, uncontrolled infections, pregnancy or lactation. Physicians reached a diagnosis by relying on clinical symptoms, serum thyroxine, TRAb, thyroid ultrasound and orbital computed tomography. The PBMC fraction was derived from roughly 10 ml of fresh peripheral blood. RNA transcripts were the source from which TCR beta CDR3 regions were amplified. The library came from an HTBI-primed first-round RT-PCR and a second-round multiplex PCR. Each CDR3 protein gets one entry after TCRdb re-called the multiplex PCR reads with MiXCR. The sample records a few hundred thousand distinct CDR3 sequences, approximately 18% being singletons. Overall study results and limits: Blood was where most expanded thyroid clonotypes above 0.001 frequency also turned up.

The CDR3 has 14 residues. Deletions cut 6 bases from V and 5 bases from J, with 16 bases between. The germline V gene encodes CDR1 MNHEY and CDR2 SVGEGT. Specimen: peripheral blood. The chain joins TRBV6-2 or TRBV6-3 to TRBJ2-5; D possibly matches TRBD1 or TRBD2 (5 bases each). The sequence came from an adult woman with stable Graves' hyperthyroidism. The CDR3 loop reads CASRRDPGRETQYF. Here the CDR3 DNA reads TGTGCCAGCAGACGGGACCCCGGACGGGAGACCCAGTACTTC.